What follows are 29 T cell receptor beta chains derived from one specimen sequenced in a study of blood T cell repertoires in COVID-19. Generated by immunoSEQ multiplex PCR, the TCRdb table keeps only in-frame clones and is missing some. The sample contains 170,000 or so clones, roughly 84% of which appear only once. The material sequenced was peripheral blood. The receptor set was obtained from a man between 18 and 29 years old with active or convalescent COVID-19.

The chain recombines TRBV29-1 with TRBJ2-5, with D tentatively TRBD1 (5 bases). Between the trimmed V and J ends, which lost 5 bases and 5 bases, there was a span of 18 bases. The CDR3 totals 14 residues. CDR1 and CDR2 (germline): SQVTM, ANQGSEA. The DNA of the CDR3 is TGCAGCGTTCTATGGGGCCAGGGCGGCGAGACCCAGTACTTC. It specifies CSVLWGQGGETQYF.

This chain joins TRBV7-3 and TRBJ2-1; 7 bases are a match to TRBD2. Germline CDR1 is SGHTA and CDR2 is FQGTGA. Germline trimming cut 7 bases from V and 5 bases from J; bases unmatched to any gene: 8. CDR3 length: 14 amino acids. In DNA, the CDR3 is TGTGCCAGCACTCCCGGGACTACCAACAATGAGCAGTTCTTC. Translation gives CASTPGTTNNEQFF.

The chain has TRBV28 and TRBJ1-5, with 7 bases fitting TRBD1. V shed 7 bases and J 0 bases; nucleotides not matched to a gene: 6. Germline-derived CDR1 and CDR2 are MDHEN and SYDVKM. This CDR3 comprises 15 residues. CDR3 DNA sequence: TGTGCCAGCATGGGACAGATGTATAGCAATCAGCCCCAGCATTTT. The encoded protein is CASMGQMYSNQPQHF.

This clone has just a few counts. The chain recombines TRBV18 with TRBJ2-1, with 14 nucleotides matching TRBD2. Unmatched junction bases numbered 9, after V lost 3 bases and J lost 8 bases. The germline gives CDR1 KGHSH, CDR2 LQKENI. This CDR3 contains 17 residues. The CDR3 reads CASSPPGLAGVKDEQFF. In DNA form, the CDR3 reads TGTGCCAGCTCACCCCCGGGACTAGCGGGAGTGAAGGATGAGCAGTTCTTC.

The chain recombines TRBV19 with TRBJ2-7; D perhaps matches TRBD1 (5 bases). CDR1 is LNHDA, CDR2 SQIVND, per germline (reference sequence). Trimming cost V 3 bases and J 3 bases, with 15 bases left between them. CDR3 length equals 15 residues. The CDR3 protein is CASSIQGWQGYEQYF. DNA of the CDR3: TGTGCCAGTAGTATTCAGGGCTGGCAGGGCTACGAGCAGTACTTC.

The chain joins TRBV6-6 to TRBJ1-1; D possibly corresponds to TRBD1 (6 bases). V was clipped by 4 bases and J by 8 bases, with 11 bases between them. This CDR3 region has 12 residues. Germline CDR1 MNHNY, CDR2 SVGAGI (reference sequence). The CDR3 loop is CASSWGTGEAFF. CDR3 sequence (DNA): TGTGCCAGCAGTTGGGGTACAGGGGAAGCTTTCTTT.

The sample holds a few counts of this clone. The chain carries TRBV18 and TRBJ1-5; D uncertain. CDR3 length: 13 amino acids. V gave up 1 base and J gave up 5 bases, with 6 bases separating them. CDR1 and CDR2 (germline): KGHSH, LQKENI. The CDR3: CASSPQGDQPQHF. The CDR3 DNA is TGTGCCAGCTCACCACAAGGAGATCAGCCCCAGCATTTT.

The genes are TRBV10-3 and TRBJ2-1; D perhaps matches TRBD1 (6 bases). The CDR3 length is 15 residues. CDR1 and CDR2 from the germline V gene are ENHRY and SYGVKD. With 2 bases removed from V and 6 bases from J, the gap between germline ends came to 14 bases. The CDR3 reads CAISEGAGESNEQFF. The CDR3 DNA reads as TGTGCCATCAGTGAGGGGGCAGGGGAGTCCAATGAGCAGTTCTTC.

The chain couples TRBV18 to TRBJ2-3, with TRBD2 matching over 9 bases. V was pared by 2 bases and J by 2 bases, with 5 bases of the junction left unmatched. The CDR3 covers 16 residues. Germline V lookup: CDR1 KGHSH, CDR2 LQKENI. For the CDR3, the DNA is TGTGCCAGCTCACCAACGACTAGCGGCAACACAGATACGCAGTATTTT. It encodes CASSPTTSGNTDTQYF.

CDR3 DNA sequence: TGTGCCAGTAACGGACGACAGCAAGAGACCCAGTACTTC. Translation: CASNGRQQETQYF. The rearrangement joins TRBV19 to TRBJ2-5; D is possibly TRBD1 (5 bases). V lost 7 bases and J 2 bases, leaving 11 bases between the germline ends. Germline V CDR1 and CDR2: LNHDA, SQIVND (reference sequence). The CDR3 has 13 amino acids.

This sequence joins TRBV2 and TRBJ2-1; the D gene is possibly TRBD2 (6 bases). Trimming cost V 4 bases and J 8 bases, with 18 bases left between them. In germline, CDR1 is SNHLY, CDR2 FYNNEI. The CDR3 totals 15 residues. The CDR3 DNA reads as TGTGCCAGCAGTGTCGGGACTGACCCTTACGATGAGCAGTTCTTC. Its translation is CASSVGTDPYDEQFF.

V and J are TRBV6-5 and TRBJ2-4; maybe TRBD2 (5 bases). CDR3 length: 13 amino acids. With 2 bases removed from V and 6 bases from J, the gap between germline ends came to 8 bases. Germline V gene lookup returns CDR1 MNHEY and CDR2 SVGAGI. This chain's CDR3 is CASSYEGRNIQYF. CDR3 bases: TGTGCCAGCAGTTACGAGGGTAGAAACATTCAGTACTTC.

This clone was detected a few times. The chain carries TRBV19 and TRBJ1-2, with 7 bases lining up with TRBD1. From germline, CDR1 is LNHDA and CDR2 SQIVND (reference sequence). The ends lost 1 base at V and 4 bases at J; junction bases unmatched: 3. The length of the CDR3 is 14 residues. CDR3 bases: TGTGCCAGTAGTATAGGGGGGACAGCCTATGGCTACACCTTC. Translating it yields CASSIGGTAYGYTF. Based on the CDR3 plus reference TRBV19 and TRBJ1-2, the full variable domain is DGGITQSPKYLFRKEGQNVTLSCEQNLNHDAMYWYRQDPGQGLRLIYYSQIVNDFQKGDIAEGYSVSREKKESFPLTVTSAQKNPTAFYLCASSIGGTAYGYTFGSGTRLTVV.

This clone was seen only once. As DNA, the CDR3 is TGTGCCAGCAGCCTAGGGACAGCCGACGAGCAGTACTTC. It yields the protein CASSLGTADEQYF. V usage is TRBV7-3 and J usage is TRBJ2-7; 7 bases match TRBD1. V was pared by 5 bases and J by 5 bases, with 6 bases of the junction left unmatched. The CDR3 runs to 13 residues. Germline CDR1 SGHTA, CDR2 FQGTGA.

The CDR3 DNA reads TGCGCCAGCAGCTTCCGGTATGGAGATGAAGCTTTCTTT. Residues: CASSFRYGDEAFF. The genes are TRBV5-1 and TRBJ1-1, with D hard to call. The germline gives CDR1 SGHRS, CDR2 YFSETQ. The CDR3 is 13 amino acids. V was shortened by 2 bases and J by 7 bases, with 12 bases between the two germline ends.

Here the CDR3 reads CASSRDILGSEQYF. The DNA for the CDR3 is TGTGCCAGCAGCCGGGACATCCTAGGATCCGAGCAGTACTTC. V and J are TRBV7-9 and TRBJ2-7; tentatively, D is TRBD1 (6 bases). This CDR3 has 14 amino acids. The germline V gene encodes CDR1 SEHNR and CDR2 FQNEAQ (reference sequence). The V and J ends lost 5 bases and 6 bases respectively, with 17 bases between them.

Only one count was recorded for this clone. The chain employs TRBV7-9 and TRBJ1-6, with 9 nucleotides matching TRBD1. There are 16 residues in the CDR3. The V segment lost 0 bases and the J segment 8 bases; nucleotides outside the gene matches: 5. Germline V CDR1 and CDR2: SEHNR, FQNEAQ (reference sequence). Here the CDR3 DNA reads TGTGCCAGCAGCTTAGCGGAAGGGACAGGGTATTCACCCCTCCACTTT. Protein sequence: CASSLAEGTGYSPLHF.

This clone was recorded many times. V and J are TRBV18 and TRBJ2-5; 10 bases line up with TRBD1. The length of the CDR3 is 15 residues. The ends lost 6 bases at V and 1 base at J; junction bases unmatched: 5. Germline CDR1 reads KGHSH; CDR2 reads LQKENI. In nucleotides, the CDR3 is TGTGCCAGCTCGTCCGGGACAGGGGCCCAAGAGACCCAGTACTTC. Protein: CASSSGTGAQETQYF.

As regards this clone: Other DNA variants within this sample encode the same CDR3. CDR3 amino acids: CASSLVGGDYGYTF. CDR3 coding DNA: TGTGCCAGCAGCTTAGTTGGGGGCGACTATGGCTACACCTTC. This chain joins TRBV11-2 and TRBJ1-2, with a tentative D call TRBD1 (6 bases). This CDR3 is 14 amino acids long. Germline V gene sequence: CDR1 SGHAT, CDR2 FQNNGV. Trimming took off 1 base at V and 3 bases at J, with 9 bases between the two ends.

This clone has a handful of counts. The V gene is TRBV30, the J gene TRBJ1-5, with D perhaps matching TRBD1 (6 bases). CDR1 GTSNPN and CDR2 SVGIG come from the germline V gene (reference sequence). The length of the CDR3 is 14 residues. V lost 3 bases and J 8 bases, leaving 17 bases between the germline ends. The CDR3 reads CAWSLTGPKEPQHF. The CDR3 bases are TGTGCCTGGAGCCTAACAGGGCCGAAGGAGCCCCAGCATTTT.

This clone came up once. The rearrangement links TRBV15 to TRBJ1-2; no clear D gene. CDR3 length: 13 residues. V was clipped by 0 bases and J by 1 base, with 3 bases between them. Looked up from germline, CDR1 is LNHNV and CDR2 is YYDKDF (reference sequence). CDR3 sequence reads: CATSRDLNYGYTF. As DNA, the CDR3 is TGTGCCACCAGCAGAGACCTTAACTATGGCTACACCTTC.

The chain couples TRBV4-1 to TRBJ2-5; 7 nucleotides line up with TRBD2. V gave up 3 bases and J gave up 6 bases; unmatched junction bases: 16. The V gene's germline CDR1 is MGHRA and CDR2 YSYEKL. This CDR3 contains 17 residues. DNA for the CDR3: TGCGCCAGCAGCCAGGGGAGGATAAGGGACGGGGGGAAGACCCAGTACTTC. Protein: CASSQGRIRDGGKTQYF.

The chain employs TRBV2 and TRBJ2-2; TRBD1 might be the D (5 bases). CDR3 size: 13 residues. V lost 6 bases and J lost 4, with 9 bases in between. Looked up from germline, CDR1 is SNHLY and CDR2 is FYNNEI. As DNA, the CDR3 is TGTGCCAGCAGAGGGGCCATCACCGGGGAGCTGTTTTTT. Its protein product is CASRGAITGELFF. The variable domain in full, with the rest retrieved from reference TRBV2 and TRBJ2-2, is EPEVTQTPSHQVTQMGQEVILRCVPISNHLYFYWYRQILGQKVEFLVSFYNNEISEKSEIFDDQFSVERPDGSNFTLKIRSTKLEDSAMYFCASRGAITGELFFGEGSRLTVL.

The chain has TRBV5-3 and TRBJ2-2; 11 bases are a match to TRBD2. TRBV5-3 is treated as an ORF (open reading frame) with a function not yet certain. The CDR3 runs 20 residues. J was trimmed by 9 bases and V by 1 base; bases with no gene match: 20. CDR3 protein: CARSLPYGPRTSGSFRELFF. DNA of the CDR3: TGTGCCAGAAGCTTGCCCTACGGCCCCAGAACTAGCGGGAGTTTTAGGGAGCTGTTTTTT.

The chain has TRBV12-5 and TRBJ1-4; 9 nucleotides line up with TRBD1. The CDR3 covers 18 residues. The V segment lost 1 base and the J segment 7 bases; nucleotides outside the gene matches: 13. Germline CDR1 is LGHNT and CDR2 is FRNRAP. CDR3 in amino acids: CASGLDRGLIYYGEKLFF. The CDR3, as DNA: TGTGCTAGTGGTTTGGACAGGGGGCTTATCTATTATGGTGAAAAACTGTTTTTT. Combining the CDR3 with reference TRBV12-5 and TRBJ1-4 gives the whole variable domain DARVTQTPRHKVTEMGQEVTMRCQPILGHNTVFWYRQTMMQGLELLAYFRNRAPLDDSGMPKDRFSAEMPDATLATLKIQPSEPRDSAVYFCASGLDRGLIYYGEKLFFGSGTQLSVL.

The gene calls are TRBV5-4 and TRBJ2-3; 14 bases agree with TRBD2. The V segment lost 6 bases and the J segment 4 bases; nucleotides outside the gene matches: 10. This CDR3 region has 17 residues. Germline V gene sequence: CDR1 SGHNT, CDR2 YYREEE (reference sequence). The CDR3 loop is CASTRGTSGSSADTQYF. CDR3 DNA sequence: TGTGCCAGCACTCGAGGGACTAGCGGGAGTTCAGCAGATACGCAGTATTTT.

In nucleotides, the CDR3 is TGTGCCAGCAGCCCCGGGATCCAAGAGACCCAGTACTTC. Protein sequence: CASSPGIQETQYF. The chain employs TRBV5-6 and TRBJ2-5, with a weak D call TRBD2 (5 bases). CDR1 is SGHDT, CDR2 YYEEEE, per germline. The CDR3 loop spans 13 amino acids. The V end was cut by 4 bases, the J end by 1 base, with 8 bases between.

This clone qualifies as medium-sized (0.01 to 0.1%). This rearrangement joins TRBV24-1 to TRBJ2-1; TRBD2 aligns across 12 bases. This CDR3 is 20 amino acids long. Trimming cost V 7 bases and J 2 bases; bases outside gene matches: 17. The V gene's germline CDR1 is KGHDR and CDR2 SFDVKD. The CDR3 DNA is TGTGCCACCAGCCATCCCTCCGGGACTAGCGGGCCCAGGGCCTACAATGAGCAGTTCTTC. Protein product: CATSHPSGTSGPRAYNEQFF.

This clone has more than one count but fewer than ten. J is TRBJ2-7 and V is TRBV3-1 (or the pseudogene TRBV3-2); D uncertain. The CDR3 is made up of 13 amino acids. The germline V gene encodes CDR1 LGHDT and CDR2 YNNKEL (reference sequence). V was trimmed by 3 bases and J by 2 bases, leaving 8 bases between them. The CDR3 DNA sequence: TGTGCCAGCAGCCAGTTTCCAGCCTACGAGCAGTACTTC. Its translation: CASSQFPAYEQYF.